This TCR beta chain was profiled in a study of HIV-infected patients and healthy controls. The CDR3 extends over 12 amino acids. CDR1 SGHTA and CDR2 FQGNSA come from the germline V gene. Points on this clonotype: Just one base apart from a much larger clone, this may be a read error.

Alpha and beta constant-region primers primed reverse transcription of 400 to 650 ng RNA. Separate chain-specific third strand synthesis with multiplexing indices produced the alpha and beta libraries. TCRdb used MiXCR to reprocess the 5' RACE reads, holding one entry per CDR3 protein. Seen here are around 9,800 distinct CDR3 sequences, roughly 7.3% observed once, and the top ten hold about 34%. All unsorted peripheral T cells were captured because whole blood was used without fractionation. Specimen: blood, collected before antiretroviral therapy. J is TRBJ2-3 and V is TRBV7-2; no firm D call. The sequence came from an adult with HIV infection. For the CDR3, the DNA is TGTGACAGCAGCTCCTACACAGATACGCAGTATTTT. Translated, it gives CDSSSYTDTQYF.